This T cell receptor (beta chain) was obtained from a study of T cell responses to AZD1222 COVID-19 vaccine. Germline lookup yields CDR1 SGHRS and CDR2 YFSETQ. Unmatched junction bases numbered 6, after V lost 4 bases and J lost 4 bases. The CDR3 is 16 amino acids. With respect to this clone: Its specificity is unknown.

Sequencing used immunoSEQ multiplex PCR; TCRdb keeps in-frame clones, though not all of them. Of roughly 110,000 clones in the sample, 80% to 90% were seen once. Study-wide results and caveats: Among the donors, most were white British and more were female, and clonal diversity was possibly underestimated. Elevations in Spike-specific TCR breadth and depth followed administration of two AZD1222 doses.

The J gene is TRBJ2-2, the V gene TRBV5-1, with 11 bases matching TRBD1. The clonotype was recovered from an adult in good health. The starting material was peripheral blood, obtained on day 0 of AZD1222 vaccination. Written as DNA, the CDR3 is TGCGCCAGCAGCAGCGGACAGGGGGCGTTCACCGGGGAGCTGTTTTTT. This codes for CASSSGQGAFTGELFF.